Following are 32 T cell receptor beta chains from one sample sequenced in a study of blood T cell repertoires in COVID-19. Produced via immunoSEQ multiplex PCR; TCRdb's table is partial and in-frame only. The data show approximately 210,000 clones, approximately 84% seen once. Sample: peripheral blood. These receptors all come from a woman of 80 years or more with COVID-19, enrolled during active disease.

The CDR3 loop is CASSLGPRTKGDSPLHF. The CDR3, as DNA: TGCGCCAGCAGCTTGGGGCCCCGGACTAAAGGGGATTCACCCCTCCACTTT. This chain connects TRBV5-1 to TRBJ1-6; TRBD1 might be the D (5 bases). Per the germline V gene, CDR1 is SGHRS and CDR2 is YFSETQ. The V end lost 0 bases, the J end lost 8 bases, and 18 bases lay between the germline ends. The CDR3 has 17 residues.

This clone appeared a few times. The chain couples TRBV10-2 to TRBJ1-1; D is unclear. Germline CDR1 is WSHSY and CDR2 is SAAADI. V was cut by 5 bases and J by 2 bases, with 15 bases left in between. This CDR3 has 15 amino acids. This CDR3 is CASSSPGRVNTEAFF. The CDR3 DNA follows: TGCGCCAGCAGTTCTCCTGGGAGGGTCAACACTGAAGCTTTCTTT.

This clone showed up just once. The chain uses TRBV21-1 and TRBJ1-1; the table gives TRBD1 as D, unverified against the DNA. TRBV21-1 counts as a pseudogene. The CDR3 sequence is 16 residues long. Written as DNA, the CDR3 is TGTGCCAGCAGCAAGTCCCAGGACACCAGGAACACTGAAGCTTTCTTT. The encoded protein is CASSKSQDTRNTEAFF.

The chain carries TRBV19 and TRBJ1-1; 7 bases map to TRBD1. Germline CDR1 is LNHDA and CDR2 is SQIVND (reference sequence). J lost 0 bases, V lost 5 bases, and 6 bases had no gene match. CDR3 length: 15 residues. The DNA of the CDR3 is TGTGCCAGTAGTTTGTCCGGGACAGTGAACACTGAAGCTTTCTTT. Protein product: CASSLSGTVNTEAFF.

The CDR3: CASRDPSGATDTQYF. The CDR3 DNA sequence: TGCGCCAGCAGAGATCCTAGCGGGGCCACAGATACGCAGTATTTT. This chain links TRBV5-1 with TRBJ2-3; 9 nucleotides agree with TRBD2. This CDR3 has 15 residues. Losses at the gene ends were 5 bases for V and 2 bases for J; bases not matched to a gene: 6. The germline V gene has CDR1 SGHRS and CDR2 YFSETQ.

The chain joins TRBV18 to TRBJ2-7; possibly TRBD1 for D (6 bases). Trimming removed 4 bases at V and 6 bases at J, with 10 bases between. The CDR3 totals 12 residues. The germline V gene encodes CDR1 KGHSH and CDR2 LQKENI. The CDR3 coding sequence is TGTGCCAGCTCACGTTCGACAGGCGAGCAGTACTTC. Translating gives CASSRSTGEQYF.

This chain links TRBV6-5 with TRBJ1-1, with D perhaps matching TRBD1 (5 bases). V was cut by 7 bases and J by 7 bases, with 16 bases left in between. Germline V gene lookup returns CDR1 MNHEY and CDR2 SVGAGI. The CDR3 spans 13 residues. The CDR3 DNA reads as TGTGCCAGCATCCAAGGGCGGGGCCGTGAAGCTTTCTTT. Its protein is CASIQGRGREAFF.

The V and J genes are TRBV19 and TRBJ2-1; 7 positions agree with TRBD2. Germline lookup yields CDR1 LNHDA and CDR2 SQIVND (reference sequence). The J segment lost 7 bases and the V segment lost 6 bases, leaving 9 bases of the junction unmatched. The CDR3 consists of 14 residues. CDR3 region: CASRDAGRGNEQFF. DNA for the CDR3: TGTGCCAGTAGGGACGCGGGGCGGGGGAATGAGCAGTTCTTC. Using reference TRBV19 and TRBJ2-1 for the parts outside the CDR3, the full variable domain is DGGITQSPKYLFRKEGQNVTLSCEQNLNHDAMYWYRQDPGQGLRLIYYSQIVNDFQKGDIAEGYSVSREKKESFPLTVTSAQKNPTAFYLCASRDAGRGNEQFFGPGTRLTVL.

This chain joins TRBV5-1 and TRBJ2-2; 7 positions match TRBD2. Germline assignment: CDR1 SGHRS and CDR2 YFSETQ. The CDR3 has 12 amino acids. V was clipped by 4 bases and J by 13 bases; unmatched bases: 7. CDR3 coding DNA: TGCGCCAGCAGCCCATGGGAGGGGCCGCTGTTTTTT. Translated: CASSPWEGPLFF. Looking up the rest from reference TRBV5-1 and TRBJ2-2 gives the full variable domain: KAGVTQTPRYLIKTRGQQVTLSCSPISGHRSVSWYQQTPGQGLQFLFEYFSETQRNKGNFPGRFSGRQFSNSRSEMNVSTLELGDSALYLCASSPWEGPLFFGEGSRLTVL.

The V and J genes are TRBV5-1 and TRBJ1-5; D is undetermined. The CDR3 is made up of 15 amino acids. The V end lost 1 base, the J end lost 3 bases, and 11 bases lay between the germline ends. From germline, CDR1 is SGHRS and CDR2 YFSETQ. The CDR3 loop is CASSLSDGLNQPQHF. In DNA, the CDR3 is TGCGCCAGCAGCTTGTCAGACGGACTCAATCAGCCCCAGCATTTT.

The DNA of the CDR3 is TGCGCCAGCAGCTTGGCTAGCGGGGGGTTCGGCGGGGAGCTGTTTTTT. Amino acid sequence: CASSLASGGFGGELFF. The V and J genes are TRBV5-1 and TRBJ2-2; 11 positions agree with TRBD2. This CDR3 is built from 16 residues. Losses at the gene ends were 0 bases for V and 7 bases for J; bases not matched to a gene: 5. CDR1 is SGHRS, CDR2 YFSETQ, per germline.

This clone was recorded only once. The genes are TRBV12-1 and TRBJ2-7; the table's TRBD2 call for D was not verified on the DNA. TRBV12-1 is listed as a pseudogene. CDR3 length: 17 amino acids. The CDR3 DNA is TGTGCCAGCAATCTCCTCGAGACAAAGCGGGACCCCAACGAGCAGTACTTC. Translated: CASNLLETKRDPNEQYF.

The chain joins TRBV5-1 to TRBJ1-1; D is ambiguous. With 4 bases removed from V and 3 bases from J, the gap between germline ends came to 10 bases. The CDR3 is 13 residues long. Per germline, CDR1 SGHRS and CDR2 YFSETQ. CDR3 amino acids: CASSLLGDTEAFF. CDR3 coding DNA: TGCGCCAGCAGCCTCCTCGGGGACACTGAAGCTTTCTTT.

To note about this clone: This sample includes further DNA sequences coding for the same CDR3. This chain links TRBV5-1 with TRBJ1-6; the match to TRBD1 covers 7 bases. This CDR3 has 14 amino acids. CDR1 and CDR2 from the germline V gene are SGHRS and YFSETQ. V gave up 4 bases and J gave up 7 bases; unmatched junction bases: 5. CDR3 in amino acids: CASSPGTANSPLHF. CDR3 coding DNA: TGCGCCAGCAGCCCAGGGACAGCCAATTCACCCCTCCACTTT. The entire variable domain, with the rest obtained from reference TRBV5-1 and TRBJ1-6, is as follows: KAGVTQTPRYLIKTRGQQVTLSCSPISGHRSVSWYQQTPGQGLQFLFEYFSETQRNKGNFPGRFSGRQFSNSRSEMNVSTLELGDSALYLCASSPGTANSPLHFGNGTRLTVT.

The chain joins TRBV5-1 to TRBJ2-3, with 10 bases identical to TRBD1. The CDR3 sequence is 14 residues long. Germline V gene sequence: CDR1 SGHRS, CDR2 YFSETQ. J lost 5 bases, V lost 5 bases, and 5 bases had no gene match. The CDR3 bases are TGCGCCAGCAGTTGGGGACAGGGGAAAGATACGCAGTATTTT. Its protein product is CASSWGQGKDTQYF.

The chain combines TRBV6-5 with TRBJ1-1, with a tentative D call TRBD1 (6 bases). Germline lookup yields CDR1 MNHEY and CDR2 SVGAGI. This CDR3 is 12 amino acids long. V gave up 10 bases and J gave up 0 bases, with 9 bases separating them. The CDR3 nucleotides are TGTGCCACGAGACAGGTGAACACTGAAGCTTTCTTT. Its protein is CATRQVNTEAFF.

V usage is TRBV3-1 (or the pseudogene TRBV3-2) and J usage is TRBJ1-6; 7 bases align to TRBD1. V trimming: 0 bases; J trimming: 12 bases; junction bases outside the gene matches: 11. This CDR3 spans 16 amino acids. The V gene's germline CDR1 is LGHDT and CDR2 YNNKEL (reference sequence). CDR3 coding DNA: TGTGCCAGCAGCCAAGATCCGAGACAGGGTGTCGTACCCCTCCACTTT. This translates into CASSQDPRQGVVPLHF.

CDR3 bases: TGTGCCAGCTCCCCGGTGAACAGGGGGCGTGATCAGCCCCAGCATTTT. Translation gives CASSPVNRGRDQPQHF. V is TRBV18 and J is TRBJ1-5, with 9 bases fitting TRBD1. The V and J ends lost 6 bases and 5 bases, in that order; junction bases with no gene match: 11. The CDR3 has 16 amino acids. Germline values: CDR1 KGHSH, CDR2 LQKENI.

The J gene is TRBJ2-3, the V gene TRBV19; TRBD2 might be the D (5 bases). Germline loops: CDR1 LNHDA, CDR2 SQIVND (reference sequence). V lost 7 bases and J 0 bases, leaving 14 bases between the germline ends. The CDR3 sequence is 15 residues long. The CDR3 here is CASKNAGPSTDTQYF. CDR3 bases: TGTGCCAGTAAAAACGCGGGCCCAAGCACAGATACGCAGTATTTT.

As regards this clone: The same CDR3 is also encoded by other DNA sequences in this sample. In DNA, the CDR3 is TGTGCCAGCAGCCAGGGGGCTAACACTGAAGCTTTCTTT. Protein sequence: CASSQGANTEAFF. The genes are TRBV3-1 (or the pseudogene TRBV3-2) and TRBJ1-1; possible D gene TRBD1, 6 bases. The CDR3 length is 13 residues. Germline assignment: CDR1 LGHDT and CDR2 YNNKEL (reference sequence). V lost 3 bases to trimming and J lost 2 bases, with 7 bases between them.

The gene calls are TRBV20-1 and TRBJ1-1, with D perhaps TRBD1 (6 bases). Germline CDR1 is DFQATT and CDR2 is SNEGSKA (reference sequence). The CDR3 loop spans 11 amino acids. Trimming took 8 bases from V and 1 from J, leaving 8 bases between them. The CDR3 region is CSPRGNTEAFF. CDR3 nucleotides: TGCAGTCCCAGGGGGAACACTGAAGCTTTCTTT.

This chain joins TRBV6-1 and TRBJ2-3, with TRBD2 matching 8 bases. Germline loops: CDR1 MNHNS, CDR2 SASEGT. V gave up 2 bases and J gave up 2 bases; unmatched junction bases: 6. The CDR3 runs 16 residues. The CDR3 loop is CASSELGGGLTDTQYF. CDR3 bases: TGTGCCAGCAGTGAACTTGGCGGGGGGCTCACAGATACGCAGTATTTT.

The chain couples TRBV7-3 to TRBJ2-1; D is unresolved. Germline lookup yields CDR1 SGHTA and CDR2 FQGTGA. Deletions cut 0 bases from V and 4 bases from J, with 10 bases between. CDR3 size: 15 residues. CDR3 bases: TGTGCCAGCAGCTTAACGAGTGGCGGTTACAATGAGCAGTTCTTC. Translating gives CASSLTSGGYNEQFF.

This chain uses TRBV28 with TRBJ1-2; TRBD1 matches at 8 bases. V was pared by 7 bases and J by 2 bases, with 15 bases of the junction left unmatched. Germline CDR1 is MDHEN and CDR2 is SYDVKM. This CDR3 contains 17 residues. CDR3 in DNA: TGTGCCAGCATCCGAAGGGTTCGGGCAGGGGGCAACTATGGCTACACCTTC. It codes for CASIRRVRAGGNYGYTF.

The V and J genes are TRBV14 and TRBJ2-1; weak D call: TRBD2 (6 bases). The V and J ends lost 1 base and 4 bases respectively, with 14 bases between them. The germline V gene encodes CDR1 SGHDN and CDR2 FVKESK. This CDR3 has 16 residues. The CDR3 sequence: CASSQVGLQRYNEQFF. The CDR3 region has the DNA TGTGCCAGCAGCCAAGTGGGACTCCAAAGATACAATGAGCAGTTCTTC.

The chain joins TRBV5-1 to TRBJ1-1, with D possibly matching TRBD1 (5 bases). Germline values: CDR1 SGHRS, CDR2 YFSETQ. This CDR3 is 15 amino acids long. V was shortened by 0 bases and J by 2 bases, with 11 bases between the two germline ends. In nucleotides, the CDR3 is TGCGCCAGCAGCTTGGTCGGGGGGTCTAACACTGAAGCTTTCTTT. Its translation: CASSLVGGSNTEAFF.

The chain links TRBV5-4 to TRBJ2-7; 9 positions agree with TRBD2. The CDR3 has 15 amino acids. V shed 2 bases and J 2 bases; nucleotides not matched to a gene: 5. Germline assignment: CDR1 SGHNT and CDR2 YYREEE (reference sequence). CDR3 coding DNA: TGTGCCAGCAGCTTACTAGCGGGTAGGACCTACGAGCAGTACTTC. Encoded protein: CASSLLAGRTYEQYF.

V usage is TRBV7-9 and J usage is TRBJ2-7; 8 bases match TRBD2. The CDR3 runs to 15 residues. Trimming cost V 5 bases and J 5 bases; bases outside gene matches: 11. The germline V gene has CDR1 SEHNR and CDR2 FQNEAQ (reference sequence). This chain's CDR3 is CASSGGPGGEDEQYF. CDR3 bases: TGTGCCAGCAGCGGGGGTCCGGGAGGGGAGGACGAGCAGTACTTC.

The V call is TRBV6-5, the J call TRBJ1-1; D uncertain. Germline loops: CDR1 MNHEY, CDR2 SVGAGI. The CDR3 covers 12 residues. The V gene lost 2 bases and the J gene lost 6 bases, with 7 bases spanning the gap. DNA of the CDR3: TGTGCCAGCAGTTACGGAGGCGCTGAAGCTTTCTTT. Encoded protein: CASSYGGAEAFF.

This clone was seen just once. The rearrangement links TRBV2 to TRBJ1-4; TRBD1 might be the D (5 bases). V dropped 5 bases and J dropped 5 bases, with 15 bases sitting between them. The CDR3 consists of 15 residues. Germline CDR1 is SNHLY and CDR2 is FYNNEI. CDR3 nucleotides: TGTGCCAGCAGTTTCGGAGGGGCGCGGAATGAAAAACTGTTTTTT. Amino acid sequence: CASSFGGARNEKLFF.

The chain is built from TRBV7-9 and TRBJ1-1; a possible D gene is TRBD1 (6 bases). Germline values: CDR1 SEHNR, CDR2 FQNEAQ (reference sequence). This CDR3 spans 13 amino acids. V dropped 5 bases and J dropped 11 bases, with 18 bases sitting between them. CDR3 loop: CASSPLTGLGAFF. CDR3 sequence (DNA): TGTGCCAGCAGCCCATTAACAGGGCTGGGGGCTTTCTTT.

This chain joins TRBV6-2 or TRBV6-3 and TRBJ1-1, with D possibly matching TRBD1 (6 bases). V lost 5 bases, J lost 4 bases, and 8 bases lay in between. Germline CDR1 and CDR2: MNHEY and SVGEGT. The CDR3 runs 12 residues. CDR3 nucleotides: TGTGCCAGCAGTAGGACAGTCACTGAAGCTTTCTTT. Translation: CASSRTVTEAFF.